Listed below are T cell receptor beta chains from one sample, sequenced in a study of a mutant IDH1 vaccine in newly diagnosed glioma. The table came from immunoSEQ multiplex PCR; TCRdb's copy has only in-frame clones and leaves some out. Of around 63,000 clones in the sample, about 90% were seen once. The material sequenced was PBMCs, taken from a glioma patient treated with radiotherapy, temozolomide or both. The receptors shown here come from a man aged 50 or older with glioma. Both conserved end residues are part of each CDR3. The D gene is left open where the match is weak. The listing skips clone size in some rows; elsewhere it reads once, few, many or a size class.

.,TRBD2,TRBV4-1,TRBJ2-3,CASSQRPSGVSDTQYF,TGCGCCAGCAGCCAGCGGCCTAGCGGGGTGTCAGATACGCAGTATTTT
few,.,TRBV7-3,TRBJ2-2,CASSPYGGGSTNTGELFF,TGTGCCAGCAGCCCGTACGGCGGGGGCTCCACGAACACCGGGGAGCTGTTTTTT
.,.,TRBV28,TRBJ2-5,CASSSYHQGRPETQYF,TGTGCCAGCAGTTCCTACCACCAGGGACGGCCGGAGACCCAGTACTTC
.,.,TRBV7-2,TRBJ2-5,CASSPYQETQYF,TGTGCCAGCAGCCCGTACCAAGAGACCCAGTACTTC
.,.,TRBV7-3,TRBJ2-7,CASSDRPGRSVEQYF,TGTGCCAGCAGCGACCGACCGGGCAGATCTGTGGAGCAGTACTTC
.,.,TRBV5-8,TRBJ1-5,CASNLGTVSNQPQHF,TGTGCCAGCAACCTTGGGACGGTGAGCAATCAGCCCCAGCATTTT
.,.,TRBV7-5,TRBJ2-7,CARSPGTSGRIYEQYF,TGTGCCAGAAGCCCCGGGACTAGCGGGAGAATTTACGAGCAGTACTTC
.,.,TRBV5-5,TRBJ1-2,CASSLEIGGYTF,TGTGCCAGCAGCTTGGAGATCGGGGGCTACACCTTC
.,TRBD2,TRBV6-5,TRBJ2-7,CASSSITGGYYEQYF,TGTGCCAGCAGTTCTATAACGGGGGGGTATTACGAGCAGTACTTC
.,TRBD2,TRBV4-2,TRBJ2-1,CASSQDGGSSYNEQFF,TGTGCCAGCAGCCAAGATGGCGGGAGCTCCTACAATGAGCAGTTCTTC
.,TRBD1,TRBV5-5,TRBJ1-6,CASSTTDRGHSPLHF,TGTGCCAGCAGCACAACGGACAGGGGTCATTCACCCCTCCACTTT
.,.,TRBV10-1,TRBJ2-7,CASSESARWDEQYF,TGCGCCAGCAGTGAGTCGGCCCGTTGGGACGAGCAGTACTTC
few,TRBD1,TRBV5-6,TRBJ1-1,CASSLYYRGQNTEAFF,TGTGCCAGCAGCTTATACTACAGGGGACAAAACACTGAAGCTTTCTTT
.,TRBD1,TRBV19,TRBJ1-1,CATRSRGQPNTEAFF,TGTGCCACAAGATCCAGGGGACAGCCTAACACTGAAGCTTTCTTT
.,.,TRBV6-6,TRBJ1-1,CASSSHKANTEAFF,TGTGCCAGCAGTTCCCACAAGGCGAACACTGAAGCTTTCTTT
.,TRBD1,TRBV7-2,TRBJ1-5,CASSLEPRGWAQPQHF,TGTGCCAGCAGCTTAGAACCCAGGGGGTGGGCTCAGCCCCAGCATTTT
.,.,TRBV7-2,TRBJ2-3,CASSLAVTEYNTQYF,TGTGCCAGCAGCTTAGCGGTGACAGAGTACAATACGCAGTATTTT
.,.,TRBV27,TRBJ2-7,CASSFNAGRTNEQYF,TGTGCCAGCAGTTTTAACGCTGGCCGTACTAACGAGCAGTACTTC
.,.,TRBV28,TRBJ2-7,CASSSNYEQYF,TGTGCCAGCAGTTCCAACTACGAGCAGTACTTC
.,.,TRBV28,TRBJ1-1,CASGPLTFEAFF,TGTGCCAGCGGACCCCTTACCTTTGAAGCTTTCTTT
.,.,TRBV6-5,TRBJ1-1,CASSYSGTENTEAFF,TGTGCCAGCAGTTACTCGGGGACGGAGAACACTGAAGCTTTCTTT
once,.,TRBV27,TRBJ1-1,CASSFIGGSTEAFF,TGTGCCAGCAGTTTCATAGGGGGGAGCACTGAAGCTTTCTTT
.,.,TRBV7-8,TRBJ2-7,CASRGVTASPYEQYF,TGTGCCAGCAGAGGGGTCACAGCTAGCCCCTACGAGCAGTACTTC
.,.,TRBV7-6,TRBJ1-2,CASSLDPTYGYTF,TGTGCCAGCAGCCTGGACCCCACCTATGGCTACACCTTC
.,.,TRBV5-1,TRBJ1-2,CASSLAYDRWFYGYTF,TGCGCCAGCAGCTTGGCATATGACAGGTGGTTTTATGGCTACACCTTC
.,.,TRBV11-2,TRBJ2-7,CASSLRRAGYEQYF,TGTGCCAGCAGCTTGCGGCGAGCTGGCTACGAGCAGTACTTC
.,.,TRBV14,TRBJ2-7,CASSAYPAGSEQYF,TGTGCCAGCAGTGCATACCCAGCCGGTTCCGAGCAGTACTTC
.,.,TRBV28,TRBJ1-4,CATQAGEKLFF,TGTGCCACCCAGGCGGGTGAAAAACTGTTTTTT
.,TRBD2,TRBV5-8,TRBJ2-5,CASSLAGLAVETQYF,TGTGCCAGCAGCTTGGCCGGACTAGCCGTAGAGACCCAGTACTTC
.,.,TRBV27,TRBJ2-3,CASSSHHRGRTDTQYF,TGTGCCAGCAGTTCGCACCATAGGGGACGCACAGATACGCAGTATTTT
.,TRBD2,TRBV27,TRBJ2-1,CASSLWASGDNEQFF,TGTGCCAGCAGTTTATGGGCTAGCGGGGACAATGAGCAGTTCTTC
once,.,TRBV7-7,TRBJ2-6,CASGTGHSGANVLTF,TGTGCTAGCGGGACAGGGCACTCTGGGGCCAACGTCCTGACTTTC
.,.,TRBV5-1,TRBJ1-2,CASRAGKDYGYTF,TGCGCCAGCAGGGCGGGGAAGGACTATGGCTACACCTTC
.,.,TRBV6-6,TRBJ1-2,CASTHDRVGYTF,TGTGCCAGCACCCACGATAGGGTTGGCTACACCTTC
.,.,TRBV29-1,TRBJ2-5,CSTFQGGETQYF,TGCAGCACTTTTCAGGGGGGCGAGACCCAGTACTTC
.,.,TRBV5-6,TRBJ1-5,CASSLNRLNQPQHF,TGTGCCAGCAGCTTAAACAGACTTAATCAGCCCCAGCATTTT